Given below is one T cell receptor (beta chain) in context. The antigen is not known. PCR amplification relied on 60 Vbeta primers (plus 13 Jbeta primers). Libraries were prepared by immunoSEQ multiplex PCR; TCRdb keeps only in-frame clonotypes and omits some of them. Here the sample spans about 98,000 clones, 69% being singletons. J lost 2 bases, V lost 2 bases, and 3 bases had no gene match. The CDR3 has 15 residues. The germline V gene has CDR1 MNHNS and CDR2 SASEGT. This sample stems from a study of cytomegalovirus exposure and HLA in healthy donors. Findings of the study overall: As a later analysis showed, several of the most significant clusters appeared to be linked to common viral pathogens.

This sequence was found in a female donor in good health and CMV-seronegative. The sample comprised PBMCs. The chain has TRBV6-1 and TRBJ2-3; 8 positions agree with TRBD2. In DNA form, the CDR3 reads TGTGCCAGCAGTGAAAAGCGGGGGCTCACAGATACGCAGTATTTT. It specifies CASSEKRGLTDTQYF.